This TCR beta chain was recovered during a study of a mutant IDH1 vaccine in newly diagnosed glioma. At the level of the study: Investigators started vaccination 4-6 weeks after radiotherapy alone, or with temozolomide cycles.

Specified time point: week 35, safety follow-up. With topical imiquimod, each dose of the vaccine consisted of 300 ug of mutant IDH1 20-mer peptide. Donor tumors were new WHO grade 3 or 4 IDH1-mutant, ATRX-lost astrocytomas. The CDR3 has 13 residues. Germline V gene sequence: CDR1 MGHDK, CDR2 SYGVNS. V dropped 7 bases and J dropped 0 bases, with 4 bases sitting between them. As to this clone: Its antigen is as yet unknown.

The assay was immunoSEQ multiplex PCR, and TCRdb's table has in-frame clones only and misses some. Of roughly 50,000 clones listed, approximately 81% are singletons. This TCR came from a young woman with glioma. J is TRBJ2-6 and V is TRBV25-1; D gene unclear. Here the sequenced sample was PBMCs, taken from a glioma patient whose treatment included an IDH1 peptide vaccine. The CDR3 nucleotides are TGTGCCAGCATCGGCTCTGGGGCCAACGTCCTGACTTTC. Amino acid sequence: CASIGSGANVLTF.